These 5 T cell receptor beta chains were all obtained from the same sample, sequenced in a study of control samples from healthy donors and cancer patients (dated by TCRdb to between 2020 and 2021). Library preparation was by the immunoSEQ multiplex PCR assay. TCRdb limited this immuneACCESS table to in-frame rearrangements with V and J called. A share of clones is missing; checked studies link under half to unresolved V genes, and the rest is unexplained. Present in this sample are 250,000 to 300,000 clones, about four fifths of which were seen just once. About 14% of the sample belongs to the ten largest clones. The sample comprised PBMCs. Receptors were obtained from a woman aged 60-75 years with lung cancer.

The genes are TRBV24-1 and TRBJ2-7, with no clear D. With 3 bases removed from V and 1 base from J, the gap between germline ends came to 6 bases. Germline CDR1 and CDR2: KGHDR and SFDVKD. This CDR3 region has 13 residues. The CDR3 sequence: CATSDADSYEQYF. The CDR3 coding sequence is TGTGCCACCAGTGATGCGGATTCCTACGAGCAGTACTTC.

The chain recombines TRBV10-3 with TRBJ2-7; D remains ambiguous. In germline, CDR1 is ENHRY, CDR2 SYGVKD. The CDR3 sequence is 15 residues long. V lost 3 bases to trimming and J lost 3 bases, with 15 bases between them. DNA for the CDR3: TGTGCCATCAGTGAATCGGCTGGCACGGGCTACGAGCAGTACTTC. Translation: CAISESAGTGYEQYF.

This clone has a single count. The rearrangement uses TRBV6-5 and TRBJ1-1; D remains ambiguous. Germline V lookup: CDR1 MNHEY, CDR2 SVGAGI. Trimming took off 2 bases at V and 11 bases at J, with 18 bases between the two ends. The CDR3 totals 14 residues. Written as DNA, the CDR3 is TGTGCCAGCAGTTACGCGATGGACGGCCCGCATGCTTTCTTT. This codes for CASSYAMDGPHAFF.

The chain recombines TRBV10-2 with TRBJ1-3; D is undetermined. Trimming cost V 6 bases and J 1 base, with 13 bases left between them. CDR3 length: 15 amino acids. CDR1 is WSHSY, CDR2 SAAADI, per germline. CDR3 DNA sequence: TGCGCCAGCAGGGTTGGAGGAGTATCTGGAAACACCATATATTTT. Encoded protein: CASRVGGVSGNTIYF.

CDR3 protein: CASSRHNTEAFF. The CDR3 region has the DNA TGTGCCAGCAGCCGACACAACACTGAAGCTTTCTTT. The V and J genes are TRBV12-3 or TRBV12-4 and TRBJ1-1; D gene uncertain. Trimming removed 6 bases at V and 2 bases at J, with 7 bases between. The CDR3 totals 12 residues.